The 18 T cell receptor beta chains below all came from one sample that was sequenced in a study of metastatic and nonmetastatic thyroid tumors. Using MiXCR, TCRdb re-called clones from the PCR reads. The data contain tens of thousands of clones, approximately 25% of them singletons. No patient received treatment before thyroid surgery. The sequenced material came from tumor tissue. These receptors were taken from a female donor with papillary thyroid cancer or a benign thyroid nodule (not recorded which). Some clones in this sample may be carry-over from other donors' samples.

Here the CDR3 reads CASSLRTSGRGDTQYF. The DNA of the CDR3 is TGTGCCAGCAGTCTACGGACTAGCGGGAGGGGGGATACGCAGTATTTT. The chain couples TRBV27 to TRBJ2-3, with TRBD2 matching over 15 bases. Germline V gene sequence: CDR1 MNHEY, CDR2 SMNVEV (reference sequence). V was clipped by 5 bases and J by 6 bases; unmatched bases: 6. The CDR3 runs 16 residues.

This chain connects TRBV5-1 to TRBJ2-7; D assignment may be TRBD1 or TRBD2 (5 bases each). The germline V and J ends were trimmed by 0 bases and 3 bases, with 13 bases remaining between them. CDR3 length: 15 residues. Germline V gene data show CDR1 as SGHRS and CDR2 as YFSETQ. CDR3 amino acids: CASSLDLGGIYEQYF. The CDR3 DNA reads TGCGCCAGCAGCTTGGATCTTGGGGGAATCTACGAGCAGTACTTC.

The sample holds a few counts of this clone. The chain has TRBV6-4 and TRBJ2-3; possible D gene TRBD1, 6 bases. V was pared by 6 bases and J by 1 base, with 14 bases between. The CDR3 runs to 15 residues. Germline V CDR1 and CDR2: MRHNA, SNTAGT. DNA for the CDR3: TGTGCCAGCAGCGCAGGGGTTAGCGGCACAGATACGCAGTATTTT. Encoded protein: CASSAGVSGTDTQYF.

This clone was counted between two and nine times. A single base separates this from a much larger clone, so it may be a read error. This chain uses TRBV5-1 with TRBJ2-5; D is possibly TRBD2 (5 bases). The CDR3 spans 14 residues. Looked up from germline, CDR1 is SGHRS and CDR2 is YFSETQ. Trimming cost V 2 bases and J 4 bases, with 12 bases left between them. CDR3 sequence reads: CASSFSVPGETQYF. The CDR3 DNA sequence: TGCGCCAGCAGCTTTAGCGTTCCGGGAGAGACCCAGTACTTC.

This clone was counted a few times. The chain carries TRBV27 and TRBJ2-1, with 7 bases lining up with TRBD1. The V and J ends lost 2 bases and 12 bases, in that order; junction bases with no gene match: 16. This CDR3 is built from 16 residues. Germline V gene lookup returns CDR1 MNHEY and CDR2 SMNVEV (reference sequence). CDR3 in DNA: TGTGCCAGCAGTTTAATACCGGGACAGAGGACAATGGGGCAGTTCTTC. This codes for CASSLIPGQRTMGQFF.

A word on this clone: A clone one base away is much larger, so this may be a read error. The chain combines TRBV6-5 with TRBJ1-2; no firm D call. The ends were cut back, 6 bases at V and 3 bases at J, with 20 bases in the middle. Germline lookup yields CDR1 MNHEY and CDR2 SVGAGI. The CDR3 runs to 16 residues. The DNA of the CDR3 is TGTGCCAGCAGGCCTGGGATGGGTTTAGGTCACTATGGCTACACCTTC. Protein: CASRPGMGLGHYGYTF.

This clone came up a few times. The chain combines TRBV20-1 with TRBJ1-5; TRBD1 aligns across 10 bases. Trimming cost V 3 bases and J 6 bases; bases outside gene matches: 8. Germline values: CDR1 DFQATT, CDR2 SNEGSKA (reference sequence). The length of the CDR3 is 15 residues. The CDR3 sequence is CSASLRDRGGQPQHF. CDR3 DNA sequence: TGCAGTGCTAGCCTCCGGGACAGGGGAGGTCAGCCCCAGCATTTT.

The chain couples TRBV15 to TRBJ2-7, with 10 bases that match TRBD1. V shed 2 bases, J shed 1 base, and the junction held 2 bases outside the gene matches. Germline V gives CDR1 LNHNV, CDR2 YYDKDF (reference sequence). The CDR3 length is 15 residues. This CDR3 reads CATSRPGQGSYEQYF. For the CDR3, the DNA is TGTGCCACCAGCAGACCGGGACAGGGGTCCTACGAGCAGTACTTC.

A word on this clone: One end of the junction varies from germline; a read error may be responsible. The CDR3 reads CASCLPGHPQETQYF. CDR3 nucleotides: TGTGCCAGCTGTCTCCCGGGACACCCCCAAGAGACCCAGTACTTT. This chain uses TRBV6-1 with TRBJ2-5, with D possibly matching TRBD1 (6 bases). Germline V gives CDR1 MNHNS, CDR2 SASEGT. CDR3 length equals 15 residues.

This clone occurred a few times. The rearrangement uses TRBV6-8 and TRBJ1-5; D gene unclear. CDR1 and CDR2 (germline): MNHGY, SAAAGT. The CDR3 contains 17 residues. V lost 2 bases and J 1 base, leaving 15 bases between the germline ends. The CDR3 loop reads CASSYPGSRWSNQPQHF. The CDR3 DNA is TGTGCCAGCAGTTACCCGGGTTCCCGGTGGAGCAATCAGCCCCAGCATTTT.

In its sample, this clone was seen many times. The chain is built from TRBV7-9 and TRBJ2-7; D gene ambiguous. This CDR3 is 13 amino acids long. Germline loops: CDR1 SEHNR, CDR2 FQNEAQ (reference sequence). V was shortened by 5 bases and J by 0 bases, with 8 bases between the two germline ends. CDR3: CASSPLDSYEQYF. The CDR3 DNA follows: TGTGCCAGCAGCCCACTGGACTCCTACGAGCAGTACTTC.

The V gene is TRBV30, the J gene TRBJ2-7; TRBD1 matches at 8 bases. The CDR3 runs to 14 residues. Germline CDR1 is GTSNPN and CDR2 is SVGIG (reference sequence). The ends lost 4 bases at V and 3 bases at J; junction bases unmatched: 8. DNA of the CDR3: TGTGCCTGGACGAAAGGACAGGGAGACTACGAGCAGTACTTC. Its translation: CAWTKGQGDYEQYF.

This clone turned up a few times. The rearrangement joins TRBV6-1 to TRBJ2-3; possibly TRBD2 for D (6 bases). The CDR3 totals 14 residues. Looked up from germline, CDR1 is MNHNS and CDR2 is SASEGT. V gave up 7 bases and J gave up 3 bases, with 14 bases separating them. This chain's CDR3 is CASTPEGRTDTQYF. CDR3 DNA sequence: TGTGCCAGCACCCCGGAGGGGAGAACAGATACGCAGTATTTT.

Details on this clone: One end of the junction is discordant with germline, which a read error may explain. V is TRBV20-1 and J is TRBJ2-2; 10 positions agree with TRBD1. CDR3 length: 16 amino acids. Germline V gene lookup returns CDR1 DFQATT and CDR2 SNEGSKA (reference sequence). The CDR3 reads CSARYQRTGGSGELFF. CDR3 sequence (DNA): TGCAGTGCTAGATATCAAAGGACAGGGGGGTCCGGTGAGCTGTTTTTT.

Ten or more counts support this clone. The gene calls are TRBV10-1 and TRBJ2-2; TRBD2 agrees at 7 bases. Trimming removed 2 bases from V and 4 bases from J; junction bases left unmatched: 4. The V gene's germline CDR1 is WNHNN and CDR2 SYGVQD (reference sequence). The CDR3 covers 15 residues. Written as DNA, the CDR3 is TGCGCCAGCAGTGAGAACGCGGGAGCCACCGGGGAGCTGTTTTTT. The encoded protein is CASSENAGATGELFF.

The table lists this clone with many counts. CDR3 residues: CASPGDTDTQYF. The CDR3 nucleotides are TGCGCCAGTCCTGGGGATACAGATACGCAGTATTTT. The chain uses TRBV10-1 and TRBJ2-3, with D unclear. The length of the CDR3 is 12 residues. The germline CDR1 and CDR2 sequences are WNHNN and SYGVQD (reference sequence). V lost 9 bases to trimming and J lost 3 bases, with 10 bases between them.

The chain combines TRBV10-1 with TRBJ2-2; 8 bases line up with TRBD2. Germline V lookup: CDR1 WNHNN, CDR2 SYGVQD (reference sequence). This CDR3 has 15 residues. Trimming removed 4 bases from V and 7 bases from J; junction bases left unmatched: 8. The DNA for the CDR3 is TGCGCCAGCAGTGCACCGGGAGGGCCGGGCGGGGAGCTGTTTTTT. Amino acids: CASSAPGGPGGELFF.

This clone was seen a handful of times. The junction departs from germline at one end; a sequencing error may be responsible. The chain recombines TRBV6-2 or TRBV6-3 with TRBJ1-2; D is uncertain. The CDR3 length is 12 residues. Per the germline V gene, CDR1 is MNHEY and CDR2 is SVGEGT. The CDR3 protein is CASSYRWYVYAF. CDR3 DNA sequence: TGTGCCAGCAGTTACAGGTGGTATGTCTACGCCTTC.